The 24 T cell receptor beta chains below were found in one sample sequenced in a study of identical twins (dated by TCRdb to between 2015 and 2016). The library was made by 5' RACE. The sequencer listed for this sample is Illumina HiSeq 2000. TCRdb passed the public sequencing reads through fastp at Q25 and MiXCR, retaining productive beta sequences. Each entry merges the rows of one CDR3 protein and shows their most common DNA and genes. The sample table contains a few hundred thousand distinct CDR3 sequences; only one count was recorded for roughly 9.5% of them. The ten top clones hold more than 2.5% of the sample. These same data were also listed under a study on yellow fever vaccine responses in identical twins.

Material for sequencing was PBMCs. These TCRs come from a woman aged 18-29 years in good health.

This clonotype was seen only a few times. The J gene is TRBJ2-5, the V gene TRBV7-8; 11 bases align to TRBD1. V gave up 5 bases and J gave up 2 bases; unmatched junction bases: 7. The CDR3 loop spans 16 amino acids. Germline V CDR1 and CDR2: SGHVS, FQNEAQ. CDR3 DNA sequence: TGTGCCAGCAGCATAATTCGGGACAGGGGGCAAGAGACCCAGTACTTC. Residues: CASSIIRDRGQETQYF.

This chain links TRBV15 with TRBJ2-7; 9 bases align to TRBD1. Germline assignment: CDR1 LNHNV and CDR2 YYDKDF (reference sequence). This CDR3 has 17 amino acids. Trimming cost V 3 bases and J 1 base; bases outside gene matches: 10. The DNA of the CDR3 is TGTGCCACCAGCAGGTTATCCGGGACAGGGTCTTCCTACGAGCAGTACTTC. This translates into CATSRLSGTGSSYEQYF.

CDR3 DNA sequence: TGCAGCGTTGAAGGGGAAGCGAACCTCTACAATGAGCAGTTCTTC. Its protein is CSVEGEANLYNEQFF. V and J are TRBV29-1 and TRBJ2-1; the D is unclear. Germline CDR1 reads SQVTM; CDR2 reads ANQGSEA. This CDR3 has 15 amino acids. V was cut by 1 base and J by 3 bases, with 13 bases left in between.

The CDR3 sequence is CASSLGVSSGDPGANVLTF. CDR3 DNA sequence: TGTGCCAGCAGCTTAGGTGTTAGTAGCGGGGATCCTGGGGCCAACGTCCTGACTTTC. The rearrangement uses TRBV11-1 and TRBJ2-6; 8 bases match TRBD2. The V segment lost 1 base and the J segment 2 bases; nucleotides outside the gene matches: 10. Germline V lookup: CDR1 SGHAT, CDR2 FQDESV (reference sequence). This CDR3 is 19 amino acids long.

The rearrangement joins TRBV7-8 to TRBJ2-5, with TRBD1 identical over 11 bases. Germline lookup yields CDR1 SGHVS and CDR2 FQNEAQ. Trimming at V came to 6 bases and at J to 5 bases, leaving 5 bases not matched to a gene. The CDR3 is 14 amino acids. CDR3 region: CASRDRGRVETQYF. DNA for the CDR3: TGTGCCAGCAGGGACAGGGGGCGCGTGGAGACCCAGTACTTC.

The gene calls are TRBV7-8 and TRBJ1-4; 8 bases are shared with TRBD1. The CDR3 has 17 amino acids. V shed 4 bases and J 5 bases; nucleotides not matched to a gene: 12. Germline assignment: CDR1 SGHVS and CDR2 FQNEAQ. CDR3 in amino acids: CASSSSSRRQGNEKLFF. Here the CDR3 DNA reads TGTGCCAGCAGCTCCAGTAGTCGGCGACAGGGGAATGAAAAACTGTTTTTT.

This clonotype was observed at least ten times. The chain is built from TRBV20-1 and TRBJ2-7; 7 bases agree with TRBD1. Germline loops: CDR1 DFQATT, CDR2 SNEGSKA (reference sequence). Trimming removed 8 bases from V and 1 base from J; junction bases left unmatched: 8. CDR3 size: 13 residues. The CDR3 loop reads CSTRDRLSYEQYF. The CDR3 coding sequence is TGCAGTACCCGGGACAGACTTTCCTACGAGCAGTACTTC.

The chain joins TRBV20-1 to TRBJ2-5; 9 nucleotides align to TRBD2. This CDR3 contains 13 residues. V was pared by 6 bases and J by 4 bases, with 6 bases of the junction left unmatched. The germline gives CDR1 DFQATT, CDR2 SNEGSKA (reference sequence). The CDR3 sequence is CSAISGSRETQYF. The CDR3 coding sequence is TGCAGTGCGATTAGCGGGAGCAGAGAGACCCAGTACTTC.

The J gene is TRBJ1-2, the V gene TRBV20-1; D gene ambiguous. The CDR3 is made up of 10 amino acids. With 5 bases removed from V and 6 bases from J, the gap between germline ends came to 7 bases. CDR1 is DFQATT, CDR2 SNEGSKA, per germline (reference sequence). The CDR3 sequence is CSAPLHGYTF. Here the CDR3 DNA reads TGCAGTGCTCCTCTTCATGGCTACACCTTC.

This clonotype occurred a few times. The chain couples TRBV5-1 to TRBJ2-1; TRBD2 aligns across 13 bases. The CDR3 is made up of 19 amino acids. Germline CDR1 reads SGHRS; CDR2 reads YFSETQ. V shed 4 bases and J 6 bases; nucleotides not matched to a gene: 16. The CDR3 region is CASSARTSGSFKGANEQFF. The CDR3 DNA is TGCGCCAGCAGCGCCAGGACTAGCGGGAGTTTTAAGGGGGCCAATGAGCAGTTCTTC. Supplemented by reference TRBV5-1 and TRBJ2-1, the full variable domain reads KAGVTQTPRYLIKTRGQQVTLSCSPISGHRSVSWYQQTPGQGLQFLFEYFSETQRNKGNFPGRFSGRQFSNSRSEMNVSTLELGDSALYLCASSARTSGSFKGANEQFFGPGTRLTVL.

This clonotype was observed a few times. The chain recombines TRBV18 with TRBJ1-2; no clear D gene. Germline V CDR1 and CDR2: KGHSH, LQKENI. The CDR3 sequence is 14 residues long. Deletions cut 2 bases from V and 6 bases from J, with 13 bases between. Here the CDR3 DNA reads TGTGCCAGCTCACCATTGGCGGTAGCAAATGGCTACACCTTC. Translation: CASSPLAVANGYTF.

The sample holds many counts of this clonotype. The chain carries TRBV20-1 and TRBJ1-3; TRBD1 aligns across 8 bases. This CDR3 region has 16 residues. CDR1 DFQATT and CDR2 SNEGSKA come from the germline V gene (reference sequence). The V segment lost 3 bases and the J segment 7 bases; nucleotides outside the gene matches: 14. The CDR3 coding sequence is TGCAGTGCTAGCCCTGCGACAGGGGAGGTGACGAACACCATATATTTT. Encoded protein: CSASPATGEVTNTIYF.

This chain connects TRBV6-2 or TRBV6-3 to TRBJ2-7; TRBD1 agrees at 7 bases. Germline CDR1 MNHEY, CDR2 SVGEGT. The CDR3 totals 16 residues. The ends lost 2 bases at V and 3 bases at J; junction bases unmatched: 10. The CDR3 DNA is TGTGCCAGCAGTTACCTCGGGACAGCTTTTTACTACGAGCAGTACTTC. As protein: CASSYLGTAFYYEQYF.

The CDR3 nucleotides are TGTGCCAGCAGCCAAGTTGGGGGGGTCACAGATACGCAGTATTTT. Translated: CASSQVGGVTDTQYF. This chain joins TRBV3-1 and TRBJ2-3; 7 nucleotides agree with TRBD2. The CDR3 consists of 15 residues. Germline assignment: CDR1 LGHDT and CDR2 YNNKEL (reference sequence). Germline trimming cut 1 base from V and 2 bases from J; bases unmatched to any gene: 3.

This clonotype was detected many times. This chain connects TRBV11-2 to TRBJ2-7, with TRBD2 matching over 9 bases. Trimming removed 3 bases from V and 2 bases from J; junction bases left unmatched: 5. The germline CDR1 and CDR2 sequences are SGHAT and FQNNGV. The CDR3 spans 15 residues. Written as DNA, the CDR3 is TGTGCCAGCAGCTTTGCGGGAGGGCCCACCTACGAGCAGTACTTC. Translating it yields CASSFAGGPTYEQYF.

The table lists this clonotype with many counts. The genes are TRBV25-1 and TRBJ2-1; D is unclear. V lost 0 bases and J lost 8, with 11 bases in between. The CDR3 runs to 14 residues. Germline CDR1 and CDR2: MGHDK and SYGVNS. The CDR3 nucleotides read TGTGCCAGCAGTGAATATATGGGGAAGTATGAGCAGTTCTTC. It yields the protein CASSEYMGKYEQFF.

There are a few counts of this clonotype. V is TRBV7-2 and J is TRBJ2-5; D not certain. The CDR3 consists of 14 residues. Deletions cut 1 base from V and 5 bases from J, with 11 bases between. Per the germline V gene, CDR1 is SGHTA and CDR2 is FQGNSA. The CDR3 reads CASSLDPGSETQYF. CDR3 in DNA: TGTGCCAGCAGCTTAGACCCGGGCTCCGAGACCCAGTACTTC.

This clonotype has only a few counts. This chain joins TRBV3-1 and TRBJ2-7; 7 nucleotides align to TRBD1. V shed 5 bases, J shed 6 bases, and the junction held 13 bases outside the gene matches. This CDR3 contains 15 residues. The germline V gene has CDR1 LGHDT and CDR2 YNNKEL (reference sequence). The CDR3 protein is CASSTPGQSFLEQYF. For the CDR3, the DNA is TGTGCCAGCAGCACACCGGGACAGTCCTTTCTCGAGCAGTACTTC.

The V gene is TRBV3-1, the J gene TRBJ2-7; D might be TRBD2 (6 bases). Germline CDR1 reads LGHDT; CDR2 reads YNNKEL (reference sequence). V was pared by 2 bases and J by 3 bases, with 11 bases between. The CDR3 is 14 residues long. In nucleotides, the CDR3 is TGTGCCAGCAGCCAATCCGGGACTCACTACGAGCAGTACTTC. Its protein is CASSQSGTHYEQYF.

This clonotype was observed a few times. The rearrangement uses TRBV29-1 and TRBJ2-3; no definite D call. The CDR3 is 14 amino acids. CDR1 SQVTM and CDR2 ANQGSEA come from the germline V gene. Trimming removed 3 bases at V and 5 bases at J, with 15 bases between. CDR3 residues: CSVDPREGIDTQYF. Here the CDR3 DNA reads TGCAGCGTTGACCCGCGCGAAGGTATAGATACGCAGTATTTT.

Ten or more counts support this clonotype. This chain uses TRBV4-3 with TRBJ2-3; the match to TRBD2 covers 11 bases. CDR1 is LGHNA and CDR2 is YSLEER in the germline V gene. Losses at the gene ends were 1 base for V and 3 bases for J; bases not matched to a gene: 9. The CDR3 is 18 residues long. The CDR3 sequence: CASSQVRSGRAQTDTQYF. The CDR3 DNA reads TGCGCCAGCAGCCAAGTTCGTAGCGGGAGGGCCCAGACAGATACGCAGTATTTT.

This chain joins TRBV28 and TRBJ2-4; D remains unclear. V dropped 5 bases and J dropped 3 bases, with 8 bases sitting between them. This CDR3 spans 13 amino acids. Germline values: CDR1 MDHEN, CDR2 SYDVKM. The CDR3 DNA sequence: TGTGCCAGCAGTATGTTGGACAAAAACATTCAGTACTTC. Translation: CASSMLDKNIQYF.

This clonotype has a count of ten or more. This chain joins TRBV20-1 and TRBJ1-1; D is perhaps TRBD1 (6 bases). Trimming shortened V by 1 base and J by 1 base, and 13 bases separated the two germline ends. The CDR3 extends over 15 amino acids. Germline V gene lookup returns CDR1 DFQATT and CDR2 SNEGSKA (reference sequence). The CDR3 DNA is TGCAGTGCTAGAGTGGGGGGGGCGCAGAACACTGAAGCTTTCTTT. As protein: CSARVGGAQNTEAFF.

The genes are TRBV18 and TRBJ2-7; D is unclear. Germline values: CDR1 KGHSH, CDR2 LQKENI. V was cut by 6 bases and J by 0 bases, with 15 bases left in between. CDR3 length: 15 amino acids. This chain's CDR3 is CASSEMPAASYEQYF. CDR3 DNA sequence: TGTGCCAGCTCCGAAATGCCGGCCGCCTCCTACGAGCAGTACTTC.